This TCR beta chain originates from a study of OX40 agonist ivuxolimab in advanced cancers. Using immunoSEQ multiplex PCR, the repertoire was profiled, and TCRdb retains in-frame clones only, with some absent. The table shows some 57,000 clones, with about 87% occurring only once. The V and J ends lost 3 bases and 2 bases, in that order; junction bases with no gene match: 7. Germline V gene data show CDR1 as SGHAT and CDR2 as FQNNGV. The CDR3 spans 16 residues. The input for sequencing was CD4+ or CD8+ T cells sorted from blood, taken in a trial of the OX40 agonist ivuxolimab. The sequence derives from an adult with an advanced solid tumor such as melanoma, head and neck, liver or kidney cancer. The chain couples TRBV11-2 to TRBJ2-5; TRBD2 aligns across 9 bases. The CDR3, as DNA: TGTGCCAGCAGCTTGGGTAGCGGGAGCCTACAAGAGACCCAGTACTTC. It encodes CASSLGSGSLQETQYF.